The 7 T cell receptor beta chains presented below share a single source sample, sequenced in a study of PD-L1 blockade in urothelial cancer. The repertoire was sequenced with immunoSEQ multiplex PCR; TCRdb's copy has only in-frame clones and lacks some. The table lists approximately 67,000 clones, around 86% of them singletons. Sample time point: pretreatment peripheral blood. This material consisted of PBMCs, taken around atezolizumab (anti-PD-L1) treatment. All receptors derive from a man aged 60 to 69 with urothelial cancer.

The chain joins TRBV5-5 to TRBJ2-7; D is possibly TRBD2 (6 bases). CDR1 is SGHKS, CDR2 YYEKEE, per germline (reference sequence). With 9 bases removed from V and 5 bases from J, the gap between germline ends came to 6 bases. The CDR3 runs to 9 residues. The CDR3: CATGDEQYF. CDR3 nucleotides: TGTGCCACGGGGGACGAGCAGTACTTC.

The chain uses TRBV5-1 and TRBJ2-5, with D possibly matching TRBD1 (5 bases). V was trimmed by 0 bases and J by 3 bases, leaving 12 bases between them. Germline CDR1 SGHRS, CDR2 YFSETQ. The CDR3 has 15 residues. CDR3 in DNA: TGCGCCAGCAGCTTGGCCTGGGGCAGCAAAGAGACCCAGTACTTC. Translated, it gives CASSLAWGSKETQYF.

The chain recombines TRBV6-5 with TRBJ2-5; D not resolved. The V end lost 2 bases, the J end lost 12 bases, and 16 bases lay between the germline ends. Germline V gives CDR1 MNHEY, CDR2 SVGAGI. The length of the CDR3 is 13 residues. DNA for the CDR3: TGTGCCAGCAGTTACGCAGTTAGACGGGTGGAGTACTTC. Its translation: CASSYAVRRVEYF.

The chain uses TRBV30 and TRBJ1-1; D uncertain. V lost 5 bases and J lost 1, with 11 bases in between. This CDR3 is 13 amino acids long. Germline-derived CDR1 and CDR2 are GTSNPN and SVGIG (reference sequence). In nucleotides, the CDR3 is TGTGCCTGGTCCCGTAGAGGGAACACTGAAGCTTTCTTT. It is translated as CAWSRRGNTEAFF.

The CDR3 DNA is TGTGCCAGCAGCAGAGTTTCGGGACAGGGGACTGGGGCCAACGTCCTGACTTTC. Amino acid sequence: CASSRVSGQGTGANVLTF. V is TRBV5-4 and J is TRBJ2-6; 10 bases are a match to TRBD1. This CDR3 region has 18 residues. Germline CDR1 and CDR2: SGHNT and YYREEE (reference sequence). V trimming: 4 bases; J trimming: 2 bases; junction bases outside the gene matches: 9.

The chain recombines TRBV18 with TRBJ2-5; 8 bases line up with TRBD1. J lost 4 bases, V lost 4 bases, and 5 bases had no gene match. Germline lookup yields CDR1 KGHSH and CDR2 LQKENI. This CDR3 comprises 14 residues. The CDR3 spells CASSQDRVGETQYF. The DNA for the CDR3 is TGTGCCAGCTCACAGGACAGGGTTGGAGAGACCCAGTACTTC.

The chain joins TRBV30 to TRBJ1-4, with a weak D call TRBD1 (6 bases). Per germline, CDR1 GTSNPN and CDR2 SVGIG (reference sequence). V shed 5 bases and J shed 5 bases, with 9 bases lying between them. CDR3 size: 12 residues. The CDR3 spells CAWGQLNEKLFF. CDR3 sequence (DNA): TGTGCCTGGGGACAGCTAAATGAAAAACTGTTTTTT. Together with reference TRBV30 and TRBJ1-4, the CDR3 gives the full variable domain: SQTIHQWPATLVQPVGSPLSLECTVEGTSNPNLYWYRQAAGRGLQLLFYSVGIGQISSEVPQNLSASRPQDRQFILSSKKLLLSDSGFYLCAWGQLNEKLFFGSGTQLSVL.